A single sample gave rise to the 11 T cell receptor beta chains below, sequenced in a study of cytomegalovirus exposure and HLA in healthy donors (TCRdb year 2017). Libraries came from the immunoSEQ multiplex PCR assay. The multiplex PCR relied on a mix of 60 forward primers for TCR Vbeta segments and 13 reverse primers for TCR Jbeta segments. Sourced from immuneACCESS, this table was stored by TCRdb with only in-frame sequences that have V and J called. A share of the clones is absent; for the studies checked, an unresolved V gene accounts for under half, and the remainder has no known explanation. This sample gives approximately 150,000 clones in total; about 63% of them show up just once. Around 3% of the sample comes from the top ten. Sequencing used PBMCs. These receptors were taken from a woman between 40 and 55 years old in good health and CMV-seropositive.

The J gene is TRBJ1-2, the V gene TRBV20-1, with D unresolved. CDR1 and CDR2 from the germline V gene are DFQATT and SNEGSKA (reference sequence). This CDR3 comprises 11 residues. Trimming pared 1 base from V and 7 bases from J, leaving 7 bases between. The CDR3 spells CSARVPGGYTF. The DNA of the CDR3 is TGCAGTGCTAGAGTGCCGGGTGGCTACACCTTC.

The J gene is TRBJ2-6, the V gene TRBV9, with D maybe TRBD1 (5 bases). The germline CDR1 and CDR2 sequences are SGDLS and YYNGEE. The V gene lost 0 bases and the J gene lost 2 bases, with 9 bases spanning the gap. The CDR3 length is 16 residues. The CDR3 here is CASSVGVGAGANVLTF. DNA of the CDR3: TGTGCCAGCAGCGTAGGAGTAGGGGCTGGGGCCAACGTCCTGACTTTC. Filled out from reference TRBV9 and TRBJ2-6, the complete variable domain reads DSGVTQTPKHLITATGQRVTLRCSPRSGDLSVYWYQQSLDQGLQFLIQYYNGEERAKGNILERFSAQQFPDLHSELNLSSLELGDSALYFCASSVGVGAGANVLTFGAGSRLTVL.

V is TRBV18 and J is TRBJ1-1; 7 positions agree with TRBD1. This CDR3 spans 13 amino acids. J lost 8 bases, V lost 5 bases, and 8 bases had no gene match. CDR1 is KGHSH, CDR2 LQKENI, per germline. The CDR3 here is CASSSGQRQEAFF. CDR3 nucleotides: TGTGCCAGCTCATCGGGACAGCGTCAAGAAGCTTTCTTT.

There are a few counts of this clone. The V call is TRBV9, the J call TRBJ2-5, with 9 nucleotides matching TRBD1. The V gene's germline CDR1 is SGDLS and CDR2 YYNGEE. With 7 bases clipped from V and 4 bases from J, the junction kept 5 bases outside the gene matches. CDR3 size: 13 residues. The CDR3 DNA reads TGTGCCAGCGGGACAGGGCTCGGAGAGACCCAGTACTTC. It encodes CASGTGLGETQYF.

This clone came up once. The rearrangement links TRBV19 to TRBJ1-6; D is possibly TRBD1 (6 bases). CDR3 length: 14 amino acids. The germline CDR1 and CDR2 sequences are LNHDA and SQIVND (reference sequence). Trimming pared 7 bases from V and 7 bases from J, leaving 14 bases between. The CDR3 bases are TGTGCCAGTACCATAGGGGGTTTAAATTCACCCCTCCACTTT. Its protein product is CASTIGGLNSPLHF.

Only a few counts were recorded for this clone. The chain carries TRBV4-3 and TRBJ1-1; D may be TRBD1 (5 bases). Germline V gene sequence: CDR1 LGHNA, CDR2 YSLEER. This CDR3 comprises 15 residues. V lost 4 bases, J lost 5 bases, and 17 bases lay in between. CDR3 nucleotides: TGCGCCAGCAGCCGGGGGGAGAGGGTAAGGACTGAAGCTTTCTTT. Its protein is CASSRGERVRTEAFF.

The genes are TRBV19 and TRBJ1-4, with D uncertain. The CDR3 is 15 amino acids. Between the trimmed V and J ends, which lost 5 bases and 1 base, there was a span of 11 bases. The germline V gene encodes CDR1 LNHDA and CDR2 SQIVND (reference sequence). The CDR3 region is CASSPATGTNEKLFF. The CDR3 DNA follows: TGTGCCAGTAGTCCCGCGACTGGAACTAATGAAAAACTGTTTTTT.

This clone was seen at least ten times. V is TRBV5-4 and J is TRBJ1-4; D is perhaps TRBD1 (5 bases). The V gene lost 4 bases and the J gene lost 8 bases, with 9 bases spanning the gap. The CDR3 contains 12 residues. From germline, CDR1 is SGHNT and CDR2 YYREEE (reference sequence). The CDR3 DNA sequence: TGTGCCAGCAGCAGATCAGGGGAAAAACTGTTTTTT. As protein: CASSRSGEKLFF.

This chain joins TRBV6-6 and TRBJ1-1, with 8 bases lining up with TRBD1. V trimming: 6 bases; J trimming: 4 bases; junction bases outside the gene matches: 4. CDR3 length: 13 amino acids. Germline CDR1 MNHNY, CDR2 SVGAGI (reference sequence). The CDR3 reads CASSDRGGTEAFF. The CDR3 bases are TGTGCCAGCAGCGACAGGGGAGGCACTGAAGCTTTCTTT.

The V call is TRBV29-1, the J call TRBJ2-7, with D possibly TRBD1 on 6 matching bases. CDR1 SQVTM and CDR2 ANQGSEA come from the germline V gene. The V gene lost 6 bases and the J gene lost 4 bases, with 19 bases spanning the gap. The CDR3 sequence is 14 residues long. This chain's CDR3 is CSVVWDTKLYEQYF. DNA of the CDR3: TGCAGCGTGGTTTGGGACACCAAACTGTACGAGCAGTACTTC.

This CDR3 reads CASSLPGGETQYF. The CDR3 nucleotides read TGTGCCAGCAGCTTACCAGGGGGGGAGACCCAGTACTTC. The gene calls are TRBV5-4 and TRBJ2-5; TRBD1 is a possible D gene (7 bases). This CDR3 is built from 13 residues. V lost 2 bases, J lost 5 bases, and 10 bases lay in between. The germline V gene encodes CDR1 SGHNT and CDR2 YYREEE (reference sequence). The full variable domain, rest sourced from reference TRBV5-4 and TRBJ2-5, is ETGVTQSPTHLIKTRGQQVTLRCSSQSGHNTVSWYQQALGQGPQFIFQYYREEENGRGNFPPRFSGLQFPNYSSELNVNALELDDSALYLCASSLPGGETQYFGPGTRLLVL.